This paragraph reports one TCR beta chain. The antigen is undetermined. The CDR3 consists of 15 residues. The junction had 9 bases not matched to a gene; V was cut back by 5 bases and J by 6 bases. CDR1 is SGHTA, CDR2 FQGTGA, per germline. At deep level, the assay was performed. In the original workflow: ImmunoSEQ supplied junction-only sequences lacking quality scores, so filtering was different. TCRdb's copy holds only in-frame clones and misses some; the assay was immunoSEQ multiplex PCR. V, J and clone size are taken as reported in that table, and D and trimming were inferred from the DNA itself. This repertoire shows about 1.1 million clones, 60% to 85% found once; its top ten account for 0.85% to 1%. This sample is part of a study of shared clonotypes between healthy human individuals. Looking at the study overall: CD4 naive and memory got three plates each, CD8 naive two, CD8 memory one. Study outcomes and limitations: Shared clonotypes across all four donors exceeded non-shared ones in generation probability.

The clonotype originates from a man aged 18 to 29 in good health. Some clones in this sample may be carry-over from other donors' samples. V gene TRBV7-3 combines with J gene TRBJ2-7, with TRBD2 identical over 11 bases. The sequencing sample was made of memory CD4+ T cells from PBMCs. The sample's subset: CD45RA-negative fraction. CDR3 in DNA: TGTGCCAGCAGCCTCACTAGCGGGAGCTACAGCGAGCAGTACTTC. This codes for CASSLTSGSYSEQYF.